This T cell receptor (beta chain) was sequenced for a study of blood T cell repertoires in COVID-19. Data came from immunoSEQ multiplex PCR; TCRdb stores just in-frame clones and leaves some out. The table records around 250,000 clones, about nine tenths of them present only once. CDR3 length: 13 amino acids. Trimming pared 10 bases from V and 8 bases from J, leaving 20 bases between. The germline V gene encodes CDR1 KGHSH and CDR2 LQKENI. Material: peripheral blood. This sequence originates from a man aged 25-45 years who had recovered from COVID-19. V and J are TRBV18 and TRBJ1-1; D unresolved. The CDR3 here is CATQDGVVSEAFF. The CDR3 DNA sequence: TGTGCCACCCAGGATGGTGTGGTATCGGAAGCTTTCTTT.